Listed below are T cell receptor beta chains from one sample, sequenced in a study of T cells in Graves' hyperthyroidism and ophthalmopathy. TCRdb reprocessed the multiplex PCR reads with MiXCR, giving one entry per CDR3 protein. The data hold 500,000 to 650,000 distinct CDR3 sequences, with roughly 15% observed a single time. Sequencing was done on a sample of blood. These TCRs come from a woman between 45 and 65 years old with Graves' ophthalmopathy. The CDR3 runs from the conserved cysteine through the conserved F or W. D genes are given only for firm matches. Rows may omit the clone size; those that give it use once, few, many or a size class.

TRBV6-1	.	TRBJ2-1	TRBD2	TGTGCCAGCAGCGACCCCGGACTAGCGGGAAGGGAGCAGTTCTTC	CASSDPGLAGREQFF
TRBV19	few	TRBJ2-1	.	TGTGCCAGTAGTATTTGGACTCACTACAATGAGCAGTTCTTC	CASSIWTHYNEQFF
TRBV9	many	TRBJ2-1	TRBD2	TGTGCCAGCAGCGTAGGCGGCGGGAGGTACGATGAGCAGTTCTTC	CASSVGGGRYDEQFF
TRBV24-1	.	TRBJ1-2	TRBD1	TGTGCCACCAGTGAATCCTCCGGGACAGAGGGCTTTGGCTATGGCTACACCTTC	CATSESSGTEGFGYGYTF
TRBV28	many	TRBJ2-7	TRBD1	TGTGCCAGCGGGACAGGGAGCTCCTACGAGCAGTACTTC	CASGTGSSYEQYF
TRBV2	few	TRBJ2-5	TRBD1	TGTGCCAGCAGTGAATTGGACAGGGGGCAGGGGACCCAGTACTTC	CASSELDRGQGTQYF
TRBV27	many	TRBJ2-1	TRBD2	TGTGCCAGCAGTTTAGGTTTTAGCGGGAGTCATGAGCAGTTCTTC	CASSLGFSGSHEQFF
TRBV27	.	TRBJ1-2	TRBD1	TGTGCCAGTCACTCTCAGGGGGCTGGTGGCTACACCTTC	CASHSQGAGGYTF
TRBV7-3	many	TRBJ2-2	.	TGTGCCAGCAGCTTAATAGGGGCGGACACCGGGGAGCTGTTTTTT	CASSLIGADTGELFF
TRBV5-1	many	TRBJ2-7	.	TGCGCCAGCAGCTTGGAAGCGAGCGCGGGGACCTACGAGCAGTACTTC	CASSLEASAGTYEQYF
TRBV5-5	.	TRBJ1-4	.	TGTGCCAGCATCGGAGGGCCGTCTCTAAATGAAAAACTGTTTTTT	CASIGGPSLNEKLFF
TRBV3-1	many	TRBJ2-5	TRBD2	TGTGCCAGCAGTCCGACTAGCGGGAGATCGAGTCAAGAGACCCAGTACTTC	CASSPTSGRSSQETQYF
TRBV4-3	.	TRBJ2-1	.	TGCGCCAGCAGCCAGGTTTTGCGCAATGAGCAGTTCTTC	CASSQVLRNEQFF
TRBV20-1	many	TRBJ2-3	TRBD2	TGCAGTGCTTCACTAGCGGGTGACACAGATACGCAGTATTTT	CSASLAGDTDTQYF
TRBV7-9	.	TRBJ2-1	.	TGTGCCAGCAGCTTAGGTTCGGGGGCCCGAACCCAATACAATGAGCAGTTCTTC	CASSLGSGARTQYNEQFF
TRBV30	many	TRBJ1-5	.	TGTGCCTGGAGACCGCAGGACAGAAAAAATCAGCCCCAGCATTTT	CAWRPQDRKNQPQHF
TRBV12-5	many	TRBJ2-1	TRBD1	TGTGCTAGTGCCAAAGCCAGGGGGAACTACAATGAGCAGTTCTTC	CASAKARGNYNEQFF
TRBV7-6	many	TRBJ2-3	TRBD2	TGTGCCAGCAGCTTAAGAGGGACTAGTGGTACAGATACGCAGTATTTT	CASSLRGTSGTDTQYF
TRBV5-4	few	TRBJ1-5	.	TGTGCCAGCAGTTACTCAGGTTACGAGCCCCAGCATTTT	CASSYSGYEPQHF
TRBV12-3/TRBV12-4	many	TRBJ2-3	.	TGTGCCAGCAGCGGGGGTGGGGCAGGGCGAAGCACAGATACGCAGTATTTT	CASSGGGAGRSTDTQYF
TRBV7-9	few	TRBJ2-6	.	TGTGCCAGCAGCCCAGGTACTATTGGGGCCAACGTCCTGACTTTC	CASSPGTIGANVLTF
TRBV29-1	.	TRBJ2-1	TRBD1	TGCAGCTTCGAAGGGGACAGGTACAATGAGCAGTTCTTC	CSFEGDRYNEQFF
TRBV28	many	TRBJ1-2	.	TGTGCCAGCAGTTTATCTGGGCAGGGGATCTATGGCTACACCTTC	CASSLSGQGIYGYTF
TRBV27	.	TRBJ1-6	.	TGTGCCAGCAGTTATCGGACCGCAAATTCACCCCTCCACTTT	CASSYRTANSPLHF
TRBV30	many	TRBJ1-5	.	TGTGCCTGGAGTCAGGACAACGGCAATCAGCCCCAGCATTTT	CAWSQDNGNQPQHF
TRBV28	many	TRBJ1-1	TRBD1	TGTGCCAGCAGTACAGGGGGCCAGGCCACTGAAGCTTTCTTT	CASSTGGQATEAFF
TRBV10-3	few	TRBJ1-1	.	TGTGCCATCAGTGAAATAGGGGAGGGCACCGAAGCTTTCTTT	CAISEIGEGTEAFF
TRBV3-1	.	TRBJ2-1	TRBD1	TGTGCCAGCAGTCCGGACAGGGCTCTTTTAAATGAGCAGTTCTTC	CASSPDRALLNEQFF
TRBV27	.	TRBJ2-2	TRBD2	TGTGCCAGCAGTTTATACCTAGCGGGAGGCGGGGAGCTGTTTTTT	CASSLYLAGGGELFF
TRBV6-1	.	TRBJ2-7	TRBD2	TGTGTCAGCAGAGGGACTAGCGGGACCTACGAGCAGTACTTC	CVSRGTSGTYEQYF
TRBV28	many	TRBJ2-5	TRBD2	TGTGCCAGCAGTCCCGGACTAGCGGGAGTAATGGAGACCCAGTACTTC	CASSPGLAGVMETQYF
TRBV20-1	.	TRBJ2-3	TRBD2	TGCAGTGCCGGGAGGGACACGCAGTATTTT	CSAGRDTQYF
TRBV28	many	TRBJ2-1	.	TGTGCCACATGGGGGGGCCTGGGCCCTGACAATGAGCAGTTCTTC	CATWGGLGPDNEQFF
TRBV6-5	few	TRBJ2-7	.	TGTGCCAGCAGTTACTCGGGACAAATCTACGAGCAGTACTTC	CASSYSGQIYEQYF
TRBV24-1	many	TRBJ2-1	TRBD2	TGTGCCACCAGTGATCCCATAACTAGCGGGACTCCCAATGAGCAGTTCTTC	CATSDPITSGTPNEQFF
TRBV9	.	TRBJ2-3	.	TGTGCCAGCAGCCCCCGGGGTAGCCTGAACCTGGGTACGCAGTATTTT	CASSPRGSLNLGTQYF
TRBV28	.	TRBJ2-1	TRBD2	TGTGCCAGCAGTGGGACTAGCTCCCTAGCAAACAATGAGCAGTTCTTC	CASSGTSSLANNEQFF
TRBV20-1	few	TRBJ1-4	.	TGCAGTGCTAGAGTCATAGGAGCCCGCGCAACTAATGAAAAACTGTTTTTT	CSARVIGARATNEKLFF
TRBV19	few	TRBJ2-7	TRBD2	TGTGCCAGTAGTACCACCTCTAGCGGGAGGGCCGGCTACGAGCAGTACTTC	CASSTTSSGRAGYEQYF
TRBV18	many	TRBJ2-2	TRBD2	TGTGCCAGCTCACCAGTCCTAGCGGGAGCATACAGAGGGGAGCTGTTTTTT	CASSPVLAGAYRGELFF
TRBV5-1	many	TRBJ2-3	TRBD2	TGCGCCAGCAGCTTGAGGCCTAGCGGTAGCACAGATACGCAGTATTTT	CASSLRPSGSTDTQYF
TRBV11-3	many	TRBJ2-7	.	TGTGCCAGCAGCCGGGCGGTAGGCGAGCAGTACTTC	CASSRAVGEQYF
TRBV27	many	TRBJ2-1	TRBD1	TGTGCCAGCAGTTTACCAGACAGGGGATGGGATGAGCAGTTCTTC	CASSLPDRGWDEQFF
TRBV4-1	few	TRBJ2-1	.	TGCGCCAGCAGCCAAGCTGACAATGAGCAGTTCTTC	CASSQADNEQFF
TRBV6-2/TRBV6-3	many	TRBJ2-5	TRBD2	TGTGCCAGCAGTAACCGAAGGGAGGGAGAGACCCAGTACTTC	CASSNRREGETQYF
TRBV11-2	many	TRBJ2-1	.	TGTGCCAGCAGCCCAAGCAGAAGTAGCTCCTACAATGAGCAGTTCTTC	CASSPSRSSSYNEQFF
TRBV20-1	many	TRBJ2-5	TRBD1	TGCAGTGCTAGGGATAACAGGGGGCAAGGAGAGACCCAGTACTTC	CSARDNRGQGETQYF
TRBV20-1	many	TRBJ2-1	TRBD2	TGCAGCGGGGACTCGGGACTAGCGGGCGACAGCTCCTACAATGAGCAGTTCTTC	CSGDSGLAGDSSYNEQFF
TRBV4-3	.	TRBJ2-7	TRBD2	TGCGCCAGCAGCCAAGATCAGGCTAGCGGGAGGGTCGAGCAGTACTTC	CASSQDQASGRVEQYF
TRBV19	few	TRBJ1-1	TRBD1	TGTGCCAGTCGGACAGGGTATCAGGCAAGTGAAGCTTTCTTT	CASRTGYQASEAFF
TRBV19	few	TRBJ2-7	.	TGTGCCGGATTAAGACAGGTCTTTTCCTACGAGCAGTACTTC	CAGLRQVFSYEQYF